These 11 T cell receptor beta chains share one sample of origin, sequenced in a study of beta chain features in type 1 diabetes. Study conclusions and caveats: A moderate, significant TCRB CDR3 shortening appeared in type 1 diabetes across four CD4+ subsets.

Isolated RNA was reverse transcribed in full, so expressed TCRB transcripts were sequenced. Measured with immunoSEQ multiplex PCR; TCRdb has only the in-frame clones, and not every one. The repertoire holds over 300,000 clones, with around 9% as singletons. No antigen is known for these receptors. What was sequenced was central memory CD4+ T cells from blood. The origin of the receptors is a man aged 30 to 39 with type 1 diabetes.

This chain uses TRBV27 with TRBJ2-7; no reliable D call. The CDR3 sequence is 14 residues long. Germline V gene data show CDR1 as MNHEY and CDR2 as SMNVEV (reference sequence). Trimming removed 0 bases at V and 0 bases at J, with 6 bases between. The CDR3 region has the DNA TGTGCCAGCAGTTTATCGGGCCACTCCTACGAGCAGTACTTC. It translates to CASSLSGHSYEQYF.

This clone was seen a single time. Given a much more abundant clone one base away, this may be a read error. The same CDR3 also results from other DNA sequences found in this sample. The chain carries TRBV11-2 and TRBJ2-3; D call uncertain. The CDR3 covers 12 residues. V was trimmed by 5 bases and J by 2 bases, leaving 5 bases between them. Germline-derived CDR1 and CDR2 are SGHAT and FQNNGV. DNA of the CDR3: TGTGCCAGCAGCCCGTACACAGATACGCAGTATTTT. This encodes CASSPYTDTQYF.

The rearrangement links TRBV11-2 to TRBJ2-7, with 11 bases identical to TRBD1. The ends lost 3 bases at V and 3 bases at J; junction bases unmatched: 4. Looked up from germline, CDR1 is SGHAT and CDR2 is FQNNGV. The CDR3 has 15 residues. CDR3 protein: CASSFGQGAFYEQYF. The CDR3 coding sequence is TGTGCCAGCAGCTTCGGACAGGGGGCCTTCTACGAGCAGTACTTC.

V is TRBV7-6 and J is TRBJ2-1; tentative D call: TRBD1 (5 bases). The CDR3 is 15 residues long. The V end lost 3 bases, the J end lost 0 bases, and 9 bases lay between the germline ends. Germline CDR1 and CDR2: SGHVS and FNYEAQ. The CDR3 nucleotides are TGTGCCAGCAGCTTGAGACAGAGCTCCTACAATGAGCAGTTCTTC. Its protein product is CASSLRQSSYNEQFF.

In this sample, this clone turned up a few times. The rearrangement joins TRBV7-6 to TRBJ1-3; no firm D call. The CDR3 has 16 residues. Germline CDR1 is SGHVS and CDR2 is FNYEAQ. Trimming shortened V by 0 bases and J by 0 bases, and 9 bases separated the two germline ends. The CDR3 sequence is CASSLANSYSGNTIYF. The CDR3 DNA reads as TGTGCCAGCAGCTTAGCGAACAGCTACTCTGGAAACACCATATATTTT.

Written as DNA, the CDR3 is TGCAGCGTTGAGGCTAGCGGGGGGGCGGATACGCAGTATTTT. This sequence encodes CSVEASGGADTQYF. The chain has TRBV29-1 and TRBJ2-3; 12 bases match TRBD2. Germline assignment: CDR1 SQVTM and CDR2 ANQGSEA. Trimming at V came to 3 bases and at J to 6 bases, leaving 4 bases not matched to a gene. The CDR3 totals 14 residues.

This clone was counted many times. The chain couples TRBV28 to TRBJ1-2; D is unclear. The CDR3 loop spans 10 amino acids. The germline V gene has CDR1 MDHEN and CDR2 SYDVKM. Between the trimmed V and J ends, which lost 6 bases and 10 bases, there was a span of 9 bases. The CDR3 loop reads CASSSLDYTF. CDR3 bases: TGTGCCAGCAGCTCTCTCGACTACACCTTC.

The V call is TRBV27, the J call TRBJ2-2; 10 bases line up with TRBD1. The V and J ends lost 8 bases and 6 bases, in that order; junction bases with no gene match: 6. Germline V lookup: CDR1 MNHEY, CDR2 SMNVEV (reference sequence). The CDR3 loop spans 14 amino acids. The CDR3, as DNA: TGTGCCAGCGGACAGACAGGGGGCCCCGGGGAGCTGTTTTTT. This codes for CASGQTGGPGELFF.

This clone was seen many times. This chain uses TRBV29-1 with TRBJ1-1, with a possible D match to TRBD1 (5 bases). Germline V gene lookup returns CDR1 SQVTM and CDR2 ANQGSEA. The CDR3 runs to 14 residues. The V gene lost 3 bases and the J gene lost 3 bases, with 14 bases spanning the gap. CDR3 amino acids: CSVDQGAWDTEAFF. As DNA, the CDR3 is TGCAGCGTTGACCAGGGAGCGTGGGACACTGAAGCTTTCTTT.

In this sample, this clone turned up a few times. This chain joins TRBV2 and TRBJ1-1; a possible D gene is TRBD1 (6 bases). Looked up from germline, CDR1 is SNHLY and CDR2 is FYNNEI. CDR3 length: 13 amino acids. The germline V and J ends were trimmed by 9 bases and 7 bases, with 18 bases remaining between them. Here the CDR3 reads CARLRTDTFEAFF. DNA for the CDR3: TGTGCCAGGCTAAGGACAGATACATTTGAAGCTTTCTTT.

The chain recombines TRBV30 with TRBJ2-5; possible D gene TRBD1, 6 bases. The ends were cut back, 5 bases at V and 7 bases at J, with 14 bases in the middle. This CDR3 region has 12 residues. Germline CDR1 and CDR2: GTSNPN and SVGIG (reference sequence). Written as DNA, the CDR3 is TGTGCCTGGTCCGGGACACCTATGACCCAGTACTTC. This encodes CAWSGTPMTQYF.